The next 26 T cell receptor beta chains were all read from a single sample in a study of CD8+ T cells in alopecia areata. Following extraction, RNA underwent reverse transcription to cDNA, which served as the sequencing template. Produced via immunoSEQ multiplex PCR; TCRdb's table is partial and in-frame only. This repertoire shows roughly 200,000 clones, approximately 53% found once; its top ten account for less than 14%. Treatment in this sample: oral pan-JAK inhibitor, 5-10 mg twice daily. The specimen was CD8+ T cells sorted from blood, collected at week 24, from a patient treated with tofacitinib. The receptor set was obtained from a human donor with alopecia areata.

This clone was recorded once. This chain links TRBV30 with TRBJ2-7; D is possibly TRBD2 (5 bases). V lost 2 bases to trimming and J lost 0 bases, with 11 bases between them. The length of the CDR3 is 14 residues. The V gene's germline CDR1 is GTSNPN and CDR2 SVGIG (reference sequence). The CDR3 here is CAWSPGISSYEQYF. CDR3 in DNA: TGTGCCTGGAGTCCCGGGATTTCCTCCTACGAGCAGTACTTC.

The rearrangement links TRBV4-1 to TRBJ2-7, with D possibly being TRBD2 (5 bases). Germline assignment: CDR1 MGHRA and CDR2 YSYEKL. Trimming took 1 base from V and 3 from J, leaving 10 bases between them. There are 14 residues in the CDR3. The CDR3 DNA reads TGCGCCAGCAGCCAAGGAGGGCCTAGCTACGAGCAGTACTTC. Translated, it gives CASSQGGPSYEQYF.

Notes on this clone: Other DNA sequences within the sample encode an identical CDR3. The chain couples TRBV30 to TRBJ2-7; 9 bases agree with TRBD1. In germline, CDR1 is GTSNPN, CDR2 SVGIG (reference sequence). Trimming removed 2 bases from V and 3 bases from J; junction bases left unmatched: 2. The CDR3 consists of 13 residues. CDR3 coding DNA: TGTGCCTGGAGTCAGGGACAGGGCTACGAGCAGTACTTC. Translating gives CAWSQGQGYEQYF.

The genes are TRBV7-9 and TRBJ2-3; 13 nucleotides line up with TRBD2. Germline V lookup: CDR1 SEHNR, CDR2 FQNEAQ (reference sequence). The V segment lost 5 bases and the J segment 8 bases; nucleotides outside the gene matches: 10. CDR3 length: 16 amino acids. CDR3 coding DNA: TGTGCCAGCAGCCTTAAGCCGACTAGCGGGGGGTCTACGCAGTATTTT. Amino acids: CASSLKPTSGGSTQYF.

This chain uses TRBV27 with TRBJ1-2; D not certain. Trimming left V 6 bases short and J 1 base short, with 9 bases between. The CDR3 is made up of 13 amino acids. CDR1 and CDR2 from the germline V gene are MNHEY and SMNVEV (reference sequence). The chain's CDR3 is CASSEGFNYGYTF. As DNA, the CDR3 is TGTGCCAGCAGCGAAGGGTTTAACTATGGCTACACCTTC.

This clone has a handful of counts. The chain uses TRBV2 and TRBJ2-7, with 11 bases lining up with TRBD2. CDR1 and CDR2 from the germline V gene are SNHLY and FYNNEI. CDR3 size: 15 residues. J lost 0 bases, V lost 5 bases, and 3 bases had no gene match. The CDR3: CASSPTSGGSYEQYF. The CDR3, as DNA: TGTGCCAGCAGTCCCACTAGCGGGGGCTCCTACGAGCAGTACTTC.

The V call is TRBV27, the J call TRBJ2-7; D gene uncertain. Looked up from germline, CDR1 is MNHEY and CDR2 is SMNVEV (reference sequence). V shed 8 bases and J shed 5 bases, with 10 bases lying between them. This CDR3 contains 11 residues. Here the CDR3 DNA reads TGTGCCAGCGGCTTTGTGGACGAGCAGTACTTC. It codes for CASGFVDEQYF.

The CDR3 reads CASSWGRETGNEQFF. CDR3 coding DNA: TGTGCCAGCAGTTGGGGGAGGGAGACGGGCAATGAGCAGTTCTTC. The rearrangement links TRBV11-2 to TRBJ2-1, with TRBD2 identical over 7 bases. Germline V CDR1 and CDR2: SGHAT, FQNNGV. Trimming at V came to 6 bases and at J to 6 bases, leaving 11 bases not matched to a gene. The CDR3 is 15 amino acids.

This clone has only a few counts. The CDR3 nucleotides are TGCAGCGTACGGGGGGAGTATGGCTACACCTTC. Its protein product is CSVRGEYGYTF. The V gene is TRBV29-1, the J gene TRBJ1-2, with a weak D call TRBD1 (5 bases). Per the germline V gene, CDR1 is SQVTM and CDR2 is ANQGSEA. CDR3 length: 11 residues. Trimming cost V 6 bases and J 5 bases, with 10 bases left between them. Based on the CDR3 plus reference TRBV29-1 and TRBJ1-2, the full variable domain is SAVISQKPSRDICQRGTSLTIQCQVDSQVTMMFWYRQQPGQSLTLIATANQGSEATYESGFVIDKFPISRPNLTFSTLTVSNMSPEDSSIYLCSVRGEYGYTFGSGTRLTVV.

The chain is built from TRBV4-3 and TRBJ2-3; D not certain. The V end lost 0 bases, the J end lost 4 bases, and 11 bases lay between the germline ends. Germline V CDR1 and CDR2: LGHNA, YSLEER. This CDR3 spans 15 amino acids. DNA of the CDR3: TGCGCCAGCAGCCAAGAGAGGACCGGCGCAGATACGCAGTATTTT. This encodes CASSQERTGADTQYF.

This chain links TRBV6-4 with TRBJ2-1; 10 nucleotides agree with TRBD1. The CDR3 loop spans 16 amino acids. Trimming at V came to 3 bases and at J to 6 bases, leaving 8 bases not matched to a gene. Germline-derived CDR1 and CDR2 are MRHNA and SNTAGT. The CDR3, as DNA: TGTGCCAGCAGTGAGATAGGGACAGGGGCTGCCAATGAGCAGTTCTTC. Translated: CASSEIGTGAANEQFF.

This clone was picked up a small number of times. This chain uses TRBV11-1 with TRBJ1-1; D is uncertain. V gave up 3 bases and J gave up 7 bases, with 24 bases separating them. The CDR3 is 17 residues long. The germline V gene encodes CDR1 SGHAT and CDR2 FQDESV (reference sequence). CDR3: CASSLEPAWTLSGEAFF. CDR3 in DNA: TGTGCCAGCAGCTTGGAGCCGGCGTGGACCCTGTCTGGTGAAGCTTTCTTT.

DNA of the CDR3: TGTGCCTGGAGTGCTCCCTGGGGGAATGGGGGTGAAAAACTGTTTTTT. Translation: CAWSAPWGNGGEKLFF. The rearrangement uses TRBV30 and TRBJ1-4; D perhaps matches TRBD1 (5 bases). Germline V CDR1 and CDR2: GTSNPN, SVGIG (reference sequence). This CDR3 spans 16 amino acids. Deletions cut 1 base from V and 7 bases from J, with 19 bases between. Using reference TRBV30 and TRBJ1-4 for the parts outside the CDR3, the full variable domain is SQTIHQWPATLVQPVGSPLSLECTVEGTSNPNLYWYRQAAGRGLQLLFYSVGIGQISSEVPQNLSASRPQDRQFILSSKKLLLSDSGFYLCAWSAPWGNGGEKLFFGSGTQLSVL.

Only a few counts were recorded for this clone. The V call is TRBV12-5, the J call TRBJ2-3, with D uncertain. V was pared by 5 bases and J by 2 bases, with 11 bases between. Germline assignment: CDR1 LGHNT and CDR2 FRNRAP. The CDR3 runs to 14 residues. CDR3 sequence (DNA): TGTGCTAGTGGTCTACACACCTTCACAGATACGCAGTATTTT. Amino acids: CASGLHTFTDTQYF.

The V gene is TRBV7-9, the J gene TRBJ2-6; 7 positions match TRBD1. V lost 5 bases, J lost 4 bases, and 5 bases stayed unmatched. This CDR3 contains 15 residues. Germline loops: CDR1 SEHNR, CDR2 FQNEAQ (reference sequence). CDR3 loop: CASSPEGAGANVLTF. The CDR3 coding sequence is TGTGCCAGCAGCCCCGAGGGGGCCGGGGCCAACGTCCTGACTTTC.

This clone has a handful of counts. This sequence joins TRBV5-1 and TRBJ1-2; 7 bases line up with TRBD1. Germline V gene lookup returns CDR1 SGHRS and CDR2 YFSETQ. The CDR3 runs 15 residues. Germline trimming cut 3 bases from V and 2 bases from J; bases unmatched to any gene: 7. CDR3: CASSSNPQGNYGYTF. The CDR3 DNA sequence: TGCGCCAGCAGCTCTAACCCACAGGGGAACTATGGCTACACCTTC.

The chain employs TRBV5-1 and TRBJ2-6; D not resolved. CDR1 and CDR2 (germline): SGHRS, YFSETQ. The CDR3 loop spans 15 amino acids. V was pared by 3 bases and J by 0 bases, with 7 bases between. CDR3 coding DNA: TGCGCCAGCAGCTCTCCGACCTCTGGGGCCAACGTCCTGACTTTC. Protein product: CASSSPTSGANVLTF.

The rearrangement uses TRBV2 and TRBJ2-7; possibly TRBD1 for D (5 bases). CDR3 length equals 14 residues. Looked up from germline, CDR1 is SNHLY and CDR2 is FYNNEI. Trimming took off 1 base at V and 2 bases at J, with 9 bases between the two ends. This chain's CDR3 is CASSEGQGTYEQYF. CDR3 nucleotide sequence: TGTGCCAGCAGTGAAGGGCAGGGAACCTACGAGCAGTACTTC.

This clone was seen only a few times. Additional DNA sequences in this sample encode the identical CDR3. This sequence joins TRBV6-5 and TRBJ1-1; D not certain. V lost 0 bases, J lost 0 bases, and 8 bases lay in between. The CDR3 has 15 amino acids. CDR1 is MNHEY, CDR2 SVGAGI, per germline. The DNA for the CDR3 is TGTGCCAGCAGTTACTCTAAGGCAGTGAACACTGAAGCTTTCTTT. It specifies CASSYSKAVNTEAFF.

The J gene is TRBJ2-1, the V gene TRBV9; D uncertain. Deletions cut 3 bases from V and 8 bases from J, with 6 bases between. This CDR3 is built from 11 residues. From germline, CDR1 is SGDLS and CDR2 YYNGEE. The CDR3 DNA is TGTGCCAGCAGCGACCAATATGAGCAGTTCTTC. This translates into CASSDQYEQFF.

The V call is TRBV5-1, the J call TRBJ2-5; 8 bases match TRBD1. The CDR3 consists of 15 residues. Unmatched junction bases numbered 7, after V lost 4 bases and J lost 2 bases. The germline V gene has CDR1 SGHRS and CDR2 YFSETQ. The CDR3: CASSGSRTGQETQYF. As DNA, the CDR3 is TGCGCCAGCAGCGGTTCCAGGACAGGGCAAGAGACCCAGTACTTC.

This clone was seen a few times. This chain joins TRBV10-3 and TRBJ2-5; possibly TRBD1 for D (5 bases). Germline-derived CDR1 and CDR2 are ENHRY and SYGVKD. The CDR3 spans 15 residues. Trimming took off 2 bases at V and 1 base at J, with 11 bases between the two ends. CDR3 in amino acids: CAISEGATTQETQYF. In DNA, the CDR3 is TGTGCCATCAGTGAGGGGGCTACCACCCAAGAGACCCAGTACTTC.

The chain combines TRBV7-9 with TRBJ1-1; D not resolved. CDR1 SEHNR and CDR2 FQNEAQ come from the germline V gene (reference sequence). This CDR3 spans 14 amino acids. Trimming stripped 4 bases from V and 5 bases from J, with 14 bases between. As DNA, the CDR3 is TGTGCCAGCAGCTCTCGCTCCCAAGGGACTGAAGCTTTCTTT. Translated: CASSSRSQGTEAFF.

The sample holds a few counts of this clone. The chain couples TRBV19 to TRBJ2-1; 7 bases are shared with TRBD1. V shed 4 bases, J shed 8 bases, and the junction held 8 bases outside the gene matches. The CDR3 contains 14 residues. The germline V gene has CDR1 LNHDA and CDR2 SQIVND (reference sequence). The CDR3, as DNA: TGTGCCAGTAGTAATAGGGGGCGCCGGGATGAGCAGTTCTTC. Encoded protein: CASSNRGRRDEQFF.

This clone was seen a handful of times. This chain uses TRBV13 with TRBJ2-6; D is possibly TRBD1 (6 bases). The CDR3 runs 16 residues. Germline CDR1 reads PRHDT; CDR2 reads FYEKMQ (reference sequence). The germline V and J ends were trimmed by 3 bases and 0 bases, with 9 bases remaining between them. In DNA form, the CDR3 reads TGTGCCAGCAGCTTCAACAGGGCCTCTGGGGCCAACGTCCTGACTTTC. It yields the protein CASSFNRASGANVLTF.

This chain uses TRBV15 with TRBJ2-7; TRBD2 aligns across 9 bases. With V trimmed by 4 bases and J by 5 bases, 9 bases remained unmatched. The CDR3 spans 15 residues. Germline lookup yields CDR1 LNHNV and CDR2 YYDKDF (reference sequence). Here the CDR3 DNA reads TGTGCCACCAGCACCCACAGCGGGGGGCGGAACGAGCAGTACTTC. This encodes CATSTHSGGRNEQYF.